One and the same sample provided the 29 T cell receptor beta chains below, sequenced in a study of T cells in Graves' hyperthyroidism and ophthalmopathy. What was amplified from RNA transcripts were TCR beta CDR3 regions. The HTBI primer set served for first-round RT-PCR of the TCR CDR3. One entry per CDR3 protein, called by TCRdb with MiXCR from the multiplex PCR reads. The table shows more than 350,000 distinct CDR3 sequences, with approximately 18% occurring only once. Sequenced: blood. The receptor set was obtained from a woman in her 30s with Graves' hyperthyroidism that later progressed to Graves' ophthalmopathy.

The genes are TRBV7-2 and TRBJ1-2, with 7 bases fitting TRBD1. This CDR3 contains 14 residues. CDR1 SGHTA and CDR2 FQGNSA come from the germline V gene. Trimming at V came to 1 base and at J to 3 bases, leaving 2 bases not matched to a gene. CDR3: CASSLDRGDYGYTF. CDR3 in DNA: TGTGCCAGCAGCTTAGACAGGGGCGACTATGGCTACACCTTC.

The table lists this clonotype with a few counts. The CDR3, as DNA: TGTGCCAGTAGTATTTGGCCGGGGCAGTTGGGACAGCCCCAGCATTTT. Translation: CASSIWPGQLGQPQHF. The V gene is TRBV19, the J gene TRBJ1-5; TRBD1 is a possible D gene (5 bases). This CDR3 contains 16 residues. Deletions cut 3 bases from V and 7 bases from J, with 19 bases between. Germline V CDR1 and CDR2: LNHDA, SQIVND (reference sequence).

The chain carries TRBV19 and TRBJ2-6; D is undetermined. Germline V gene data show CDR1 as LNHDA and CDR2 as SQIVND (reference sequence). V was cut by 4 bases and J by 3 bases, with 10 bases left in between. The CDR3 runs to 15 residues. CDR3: CASSTLPGGANVLTF. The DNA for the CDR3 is TGTGCCAGTAGTACCCTACCCGGTGGGGCCAACGTCCTGACTTTC.

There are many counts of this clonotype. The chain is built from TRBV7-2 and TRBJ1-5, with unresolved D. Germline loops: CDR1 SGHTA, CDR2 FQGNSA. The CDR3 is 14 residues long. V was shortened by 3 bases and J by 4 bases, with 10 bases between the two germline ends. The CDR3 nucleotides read TGTGCCAGCAGCTTTTACAAAGGGAATCAGCCCCAGCATTTT. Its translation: CASSFYKGNQPQHF.

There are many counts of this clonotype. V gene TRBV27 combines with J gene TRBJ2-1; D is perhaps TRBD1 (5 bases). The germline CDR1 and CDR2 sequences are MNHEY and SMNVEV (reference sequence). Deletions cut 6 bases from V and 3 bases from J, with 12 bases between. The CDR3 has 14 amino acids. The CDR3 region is CASSFSQDYNEQFF. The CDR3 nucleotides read TGTGCCAGCAGCTTCTCACAGGACTACAATGAGCAGTTCTTC.

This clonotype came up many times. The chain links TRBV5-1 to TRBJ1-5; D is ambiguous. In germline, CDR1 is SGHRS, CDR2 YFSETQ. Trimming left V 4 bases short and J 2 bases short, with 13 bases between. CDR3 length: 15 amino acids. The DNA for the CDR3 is TGCGCCAGCAGCATTCAACCGGGAGGCAATCAGCCCCAGCATTTT. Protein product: CASSIQPGGNQPQHF.

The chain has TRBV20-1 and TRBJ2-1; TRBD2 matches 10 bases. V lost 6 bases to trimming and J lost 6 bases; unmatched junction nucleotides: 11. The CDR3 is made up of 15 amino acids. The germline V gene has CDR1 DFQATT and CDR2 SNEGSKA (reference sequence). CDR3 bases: TGCAGTGCGGGCCCTAGCGGGAGAAGGGGCAATGAGCAGTTCTTC. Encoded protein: CSAGPSGRRGNEQFF.

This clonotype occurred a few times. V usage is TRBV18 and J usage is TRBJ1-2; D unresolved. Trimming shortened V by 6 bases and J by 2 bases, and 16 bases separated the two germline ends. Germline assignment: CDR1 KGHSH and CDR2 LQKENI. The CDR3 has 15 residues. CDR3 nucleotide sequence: TGTGCCAGCTCCCAACAACTTCAAGGCAACTATGGCTACACCTTC. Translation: CASSQQLQGNYGYTF.

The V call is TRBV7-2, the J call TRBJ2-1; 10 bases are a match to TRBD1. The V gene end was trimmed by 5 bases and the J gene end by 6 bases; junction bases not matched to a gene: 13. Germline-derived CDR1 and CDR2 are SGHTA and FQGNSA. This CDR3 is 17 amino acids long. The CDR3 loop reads CASSILGGDRGINEQFF. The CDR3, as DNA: TGTGCCAGCAGCATCTTGGGGGGGGACAGGGGTATCAATGAGCAGTTCTTC. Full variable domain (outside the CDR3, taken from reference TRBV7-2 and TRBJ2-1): GAGVSQSPSNKVTEKGKDVELRCDPISGHTALYWYRQSLGQGLEFLIYFQGNSAPDKSGLPSDRFSAERTGGSVSTLTIQRTQQEDSAVYLCASSILGGDRGINEQFFGPGTRLTVL.

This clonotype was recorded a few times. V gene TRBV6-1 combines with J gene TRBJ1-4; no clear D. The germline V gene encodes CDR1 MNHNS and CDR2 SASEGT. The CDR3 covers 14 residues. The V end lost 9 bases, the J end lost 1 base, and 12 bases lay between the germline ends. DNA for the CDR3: TGTGCCAGTCGGACCCCGGAAACTAATGAAAAACTGTTTTTT. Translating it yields CASRTPETNEKLFF.

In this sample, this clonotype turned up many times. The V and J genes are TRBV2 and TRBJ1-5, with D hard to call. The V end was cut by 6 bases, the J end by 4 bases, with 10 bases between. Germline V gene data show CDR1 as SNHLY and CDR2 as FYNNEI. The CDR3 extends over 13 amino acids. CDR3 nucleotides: TGTGCCAGCAGGAAGCATAGTAATCAGCCCCAGCATTTT. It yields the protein CASRKHSNQPQHF.

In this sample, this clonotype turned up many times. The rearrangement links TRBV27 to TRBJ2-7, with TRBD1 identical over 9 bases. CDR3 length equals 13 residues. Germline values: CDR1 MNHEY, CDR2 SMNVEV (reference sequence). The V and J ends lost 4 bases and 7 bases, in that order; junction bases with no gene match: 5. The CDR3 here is CASSSQGALEQYF. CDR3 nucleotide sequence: TGTGCCAGCAGTTCACAGGGGGCGCTTGAGCAGTACTTC.

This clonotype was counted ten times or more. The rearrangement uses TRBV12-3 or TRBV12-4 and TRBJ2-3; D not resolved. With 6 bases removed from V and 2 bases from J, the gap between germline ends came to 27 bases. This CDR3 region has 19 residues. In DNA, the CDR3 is TGTGCCAGCAGCCCTGCTGCCCGGTTCAGCGAGCAATACACAGATACGCAGTATTTT. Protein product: CASSPAARFSEQYTDTQYF.

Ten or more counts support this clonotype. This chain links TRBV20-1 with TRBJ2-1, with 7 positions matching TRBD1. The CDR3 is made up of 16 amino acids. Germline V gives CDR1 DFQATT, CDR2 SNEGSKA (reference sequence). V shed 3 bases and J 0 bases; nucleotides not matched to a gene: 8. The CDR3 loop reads CSARPGTASSYNEQFF. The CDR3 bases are TGCAGTGCTAGGCCCGGGACAGCCAGCTCCTACAATGAGCAGTTCTTC.

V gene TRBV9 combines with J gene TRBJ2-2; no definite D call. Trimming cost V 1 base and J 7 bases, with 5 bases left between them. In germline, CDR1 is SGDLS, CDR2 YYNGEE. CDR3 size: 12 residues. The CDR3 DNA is TGTGCCAGCAGCGTACGAAACGGGGAGCTGTTTTTT. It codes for CASSVRNGELFF.

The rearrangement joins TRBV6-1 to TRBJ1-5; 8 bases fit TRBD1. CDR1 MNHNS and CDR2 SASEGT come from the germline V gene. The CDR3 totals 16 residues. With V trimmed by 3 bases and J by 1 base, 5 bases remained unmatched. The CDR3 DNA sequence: TGTGCCAGCAGTGAGGGACAGGAGGAGAGCAATCAGCCCCAGCATTTT. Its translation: CASSEGQEESNQPQHF.

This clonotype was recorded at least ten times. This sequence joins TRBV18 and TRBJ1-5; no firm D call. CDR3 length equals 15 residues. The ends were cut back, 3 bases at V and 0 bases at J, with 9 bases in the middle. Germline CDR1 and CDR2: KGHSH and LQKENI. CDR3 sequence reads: CASSPELNSNQPQHF. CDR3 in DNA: TGTGCCAGCTCACCTGAACTTAATAGCAATCAGCCCCAGCATTTT.

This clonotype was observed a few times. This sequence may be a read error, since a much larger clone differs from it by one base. CDR3 region: CASSQGAIDEQFF. CDR3 nucleotides: TGTGCCAGTTCGCAGGGGGCAATAGATGAGCAGTTCTTC. The rearrangement joins TRBV12-3 or TRBV12-4 to TRBJ2-1, with 8 bases identical to TRBD1. The CDR3 is made up of 13 amino acids. Trimming at V came to 9 bases and at J to 8 bases, leaving 9 bases not matched to a gene.

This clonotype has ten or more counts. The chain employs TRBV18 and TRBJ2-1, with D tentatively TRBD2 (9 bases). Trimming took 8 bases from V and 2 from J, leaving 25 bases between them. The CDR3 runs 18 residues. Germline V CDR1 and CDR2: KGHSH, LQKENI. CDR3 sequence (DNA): TGTGCCAGCACTAGACAGGGGCAAGCGGGGGGACCCTACAATGAGCAGTTCTTC. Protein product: CASTRQGQAGGPYNEQFF.

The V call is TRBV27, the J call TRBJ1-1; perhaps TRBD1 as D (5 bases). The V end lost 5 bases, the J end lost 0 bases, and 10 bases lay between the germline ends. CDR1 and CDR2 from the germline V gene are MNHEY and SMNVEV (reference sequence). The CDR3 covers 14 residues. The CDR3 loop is CASSPRQMNTEAFF. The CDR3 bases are TGTGCCAGCAGTCCTCGACAGATGAACACTGAAGCTTTCTTT.

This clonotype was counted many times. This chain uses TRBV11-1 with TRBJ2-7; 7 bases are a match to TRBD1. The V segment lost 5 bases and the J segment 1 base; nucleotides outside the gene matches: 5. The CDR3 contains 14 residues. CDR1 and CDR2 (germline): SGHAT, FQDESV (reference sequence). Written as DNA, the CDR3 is TGTGCCAGCAGCCCAGACAGGGATTCCTACGAGCAGTACTTC. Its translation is CASSPDRDSYEQYF.

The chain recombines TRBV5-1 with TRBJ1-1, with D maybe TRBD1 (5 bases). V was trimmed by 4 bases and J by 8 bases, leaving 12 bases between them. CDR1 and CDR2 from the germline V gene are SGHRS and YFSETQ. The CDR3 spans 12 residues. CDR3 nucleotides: TGCGCCAGCAGCCGGGACGCAAAGGAAGCTTTCTTT. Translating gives CASSRDAKEAFF.

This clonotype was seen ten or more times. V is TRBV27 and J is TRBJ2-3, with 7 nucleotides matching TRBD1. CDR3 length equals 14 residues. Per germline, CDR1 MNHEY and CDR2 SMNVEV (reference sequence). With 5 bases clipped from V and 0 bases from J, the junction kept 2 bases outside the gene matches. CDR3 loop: CASSGDSSTDTQYF. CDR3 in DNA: TGTGCCAGCAGTGGGGACAGTAGCACAGATACGCAGTATTTT.

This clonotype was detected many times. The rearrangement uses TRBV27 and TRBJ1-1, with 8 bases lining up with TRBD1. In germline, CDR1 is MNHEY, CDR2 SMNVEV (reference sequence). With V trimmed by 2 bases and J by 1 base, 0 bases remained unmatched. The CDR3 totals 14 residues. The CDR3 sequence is CASSLQGANTEAFF. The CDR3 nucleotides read TGTGCCAGCAGTTTACAGGGGGCGAACACTGAAGCTTTCTTT.

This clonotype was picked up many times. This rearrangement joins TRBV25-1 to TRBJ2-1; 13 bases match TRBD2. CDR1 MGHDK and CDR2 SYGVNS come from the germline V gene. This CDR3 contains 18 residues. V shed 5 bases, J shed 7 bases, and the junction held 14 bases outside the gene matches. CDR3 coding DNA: TGTGCCAGCAGTACCGGGACTAGCGGGACTCCGGCAGCAAATGAGCAGTTCTTC. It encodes CASSTGTSGTPAANEQFF.

For the CDR3, the DNA is TGTGCCAGCTCACCTAATGGGGGACTCTCTAACTATGGCTACACCTTC. It is translated as CASSPNGGLSNYGYTF. This rearrangement joins TRBV18 to TRBJ1-2, with D possibly TRBD1 on 5 matching bases. Germline CDR1 and CDR2: KGHSH and LQKENI. This CDR3 region has 16 residues. The ends were cut back, 3 bases at V and 0 bases at J, with 14 bases in the middle.

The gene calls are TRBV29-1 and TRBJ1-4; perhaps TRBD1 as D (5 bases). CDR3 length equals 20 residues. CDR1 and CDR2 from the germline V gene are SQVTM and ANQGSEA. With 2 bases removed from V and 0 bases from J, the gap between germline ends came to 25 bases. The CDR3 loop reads CSVEPGPNSEGKATNEKLFF. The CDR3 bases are TGCAGCGTTGAACCAGGGCCGAATTCGGAGGGGAAGGCAACTAATGAAAAACTGTTTTTT. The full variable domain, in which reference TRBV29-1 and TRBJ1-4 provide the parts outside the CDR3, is SAVISQKPSRDICQRGTSLTIQCQVDSQVTMMFWYRQQPGQSLTLIATANQGSEATYESGFVIDKFPISRPNLTFSTLTVSNMSPEDSSIYLCSVEPGPNSEGKATNEKLFFGSGTQLSVL.

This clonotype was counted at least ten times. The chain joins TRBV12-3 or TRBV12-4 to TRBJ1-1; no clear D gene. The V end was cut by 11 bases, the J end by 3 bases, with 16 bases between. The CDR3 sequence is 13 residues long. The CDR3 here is CAGRSDWYTEAFF. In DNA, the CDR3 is TGTGCCGGCCGCTCAGATTGGTACACTGAAGCTTTCTTT.

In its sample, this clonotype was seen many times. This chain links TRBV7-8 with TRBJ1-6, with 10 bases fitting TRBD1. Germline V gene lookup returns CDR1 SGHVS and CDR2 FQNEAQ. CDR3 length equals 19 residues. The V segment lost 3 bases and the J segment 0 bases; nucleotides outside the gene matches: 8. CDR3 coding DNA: TGTGCCAGCAGCTTCAGCGGGACAGGGGAAACCTCCTATAATTCACCCCTCCACTTT. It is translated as CASSFSGTGETSYNSPLHF.